Ten or more counts support the clone carrying this TCR beta chain. This record comes from a study of response to subunit inactivated influenza vaccine. TCRdb itself ran the RT-PCR reads through MiXCR, one entry per CDR3 protein. The repertoire holds under 500,000 distinct CDR3 sequences, with about 10% as singletons. Germline V CDR1 and CDR2: SGHVS, FNYEAQ. V trimming: 1 base; J trimming: 4 bases; junction bases outside the gene matches: 0. The CDR3 runs 15 residues. The material was PBMCs from blood, obtained about 40 days after vaccination. The sequence was collected from a man in his fifties who received an inactivated influenza vaccine. The V call is TRBV7-6, the J call TRBJ2-1; TRBD2 agrees at 11 bases. CDR3 sequence reads: CASSLVAGGYNEQFF. The CDR3 coding sequence is TGTGCCAGCAGCTTAGTAGCGGGGGGGTACAATGAGCAGTTCTTC.